This TCR beta chain was identified during a study of blood T cell repertoires in COVID-19. Sequencing was performed with immunoSEQ multiplex PCR; in TCRdb, only in-frame clones are kept and a portion is missing. The sample consists of roughly 250,000 clones, approximately 90% of them appearing once. The V segment lost 7 bases and the J segment 0 bases; nucleotides outside the gene matches: 17. The CDR3 contains 21 residues. Looked up from germline, CDR1 is SEHNR and CDR2 is FQNEAQ (reference sequence). Material: PBMCs or T cells enriched from blood (not recorded which). This chain connects TRBV7-9 to TRBJ2-1; 14 bases map to TRBD2. The TCR sequence derives from a man aged 35-49 years who had recovered from COVID-19. For the CDR3, the DNA is TGTGCCAGCACCGAACCCCCGGGACTAGCGGGGGTCATGAGCTCCTACAATGAGCAGTTCTTC. Residues: CASTEPPGLAGVMSSYNEQFF.